This TCR beta chain was recovered during a study of blood T cell repertoires in COVID-19. The protocol was immunoSEQ multiplex PCR, while the TCRdb copy is restricted to in-frame clones and leaves out a portion. In the table there are about 45,000 clones, around four fifths of which are singletons. The CDR3 covers 14 residues. Germline V gene lookup returns CDR1 KGHSH and CDR2 LQKENI. Trimming removed 2 bases from V and 2 bases from J, with 10 bases in between. Sequencing was done on a sample of peripheral blood. The V call is TRBV18, the J call TRBJ2-7; D remains unclear. The source of this sequence is a man aged 50 or older with active COVID-19. This CDR3 reads CASSPTQVTYEQYF. CDR3 nucleotide sequence: TGTGCCAGCTCACCAACCCAGGTGACCTACGAGCAGTACTTC.